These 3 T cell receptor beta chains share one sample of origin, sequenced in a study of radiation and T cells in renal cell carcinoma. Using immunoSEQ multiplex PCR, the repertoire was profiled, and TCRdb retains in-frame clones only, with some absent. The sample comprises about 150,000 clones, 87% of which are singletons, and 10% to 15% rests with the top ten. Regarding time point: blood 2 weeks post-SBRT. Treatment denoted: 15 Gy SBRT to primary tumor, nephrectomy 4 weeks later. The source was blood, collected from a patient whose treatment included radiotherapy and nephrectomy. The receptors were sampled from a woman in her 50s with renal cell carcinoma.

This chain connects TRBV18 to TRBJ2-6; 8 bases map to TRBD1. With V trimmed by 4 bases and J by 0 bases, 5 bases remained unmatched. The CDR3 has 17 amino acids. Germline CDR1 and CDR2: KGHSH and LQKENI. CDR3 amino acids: CASSLGTGGSGANVLTF. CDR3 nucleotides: TGTGCCAGCTCACTGGGGACAGGCGGCTCTGGGGCCAACGTCCTGACTTTC.

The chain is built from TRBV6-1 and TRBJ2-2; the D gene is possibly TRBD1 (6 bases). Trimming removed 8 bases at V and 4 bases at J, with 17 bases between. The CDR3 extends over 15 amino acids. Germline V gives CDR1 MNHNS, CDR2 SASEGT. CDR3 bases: TGTGCCAGCGCACCAAGGACAGACTTCACCGGGGAGCTGTTTTTT. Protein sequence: CASAPRTDFTGELFF.

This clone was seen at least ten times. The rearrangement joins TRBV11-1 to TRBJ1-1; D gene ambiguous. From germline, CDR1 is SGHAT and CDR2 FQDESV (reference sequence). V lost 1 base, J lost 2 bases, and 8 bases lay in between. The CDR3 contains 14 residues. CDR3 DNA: TGTGCCAGCAGCTTAGACAGCTACAACACTGAAGCTTTCTTT. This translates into CASSLDSYNTEAFF. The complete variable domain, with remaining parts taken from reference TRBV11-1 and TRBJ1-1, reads EAEVAQSPRYKITEKSQAVAFWCDPISGHATLYWYRQILGQGPELLVQFQDESVVDDSQLPKDRFSAERLKGVDSTLKIQPAELGDSAMYLCASSLDSYNTEAFFGQGTRLTVV.